Included here is one T cell receptor (beta chain) sequence, with context. The PCR had 60 Vbeta and 13 Jbeta primers. Clones were read by immunoSEQ multiplex PCR, and TCRdb kept only the in-frame ones, dropping some. The sample includes 45,000 to 65,000 clones, roughly 84% of them seen just once. The record originates from a study of cytomegalovirus exposure and HLA in healthy donors. Trimming at V came to 2 bases and at J to 5 bases, leaving 22 bases not matched to a gene. The germline CDR1 and CDR2 sequences are MDHEN and SYDVKM. This CDR3 is built from 20 residues. This rearrangement joins TRBV28 to TRBJ2-5, with TRBD1 identical over 8 bases. The source material was PBMCs. The clonotype originates from a woman aged 18 to 35 in good health and CMV-seronegative. The CDR3 reads CASSLMFVGAGQGLAETQYF. CDR3 DNA sequence: TGTGCCAGCAGTTTAATGTTTGTGGGGGCAGGACAGGGCCTCGCGGAGACCCAGTACTTC.